This record covers a single T cell receptor (beta chain). Ten or more counts support this clonotype. The target of this receptor is not known. Base qualities are not at hand, and no much larger clone is one base apart. Per the publication, the time point label means: day 60 (about 2 months) after transplantation. The sample's treatment or condition label is to be understood as: allogeneic hematopoietic cell transplantation with graft depleted of TCRalphabeta T cells and CD19 B cells. Transplant recipients were children who received TCRalphabeta/CD19-depleted allogeneic hematopoietic cell grafts. The receptor library was made with PCR. Instrument used: Illumina HiSeq 2500. TCR library preparation used molecular barcoding, with unique molecular identifiers applied to normalize quantification of the TCRbeta repertoire. TCRdb reprocessed the public reads (quality trimming at Q25 with fastp, clone calling with MiXCR) and kept in-frame beta chains. CDR3 protein sequences are deduplicated, and each keeps its most common genes and DNA. This sample gives approximately 50,000 distinct CDR3 sequences in total; about 5.7% of them show up just once. Of the sample, over 30% falls within the top ten clones.

Including cysteine and phenylalanine, the CDR3 has 14 amino acids. Only the CDR3 portion is preserved as DNA: 42 bases, with reading frame beginning at the first base. CDR1 and CDR2 (SGHVS, FQNEAQ) derive from the germline V gene. V sheds 3 bases and J sheds 8 bases, leaving 15 bases between their ends. These data come from a study of T-cell reconstitution after alpha-beta-depleted transplantation in children (dated by TCRdb to 2016 to 2018). Concerning the study at large: The study quantitatively tracked T-cell immune reconstitution after TCRalphabeta/CD19-depleted allogeneic hematopoietic cell transplantation in children using TCR repertoire profiling.

Summary of the overall study and its limitations: Hyperexpanded clone frequencies declined over subsequent months; after one year, T-cell counts and TCRbeta diversity were mostly attributed to newly produced T cells. Apparently early alphabetaT-cell count recovery about two months after transplant reportedly relied on only several hundred rapidly expanded clones derived from non-depleted graft cells. In some patients, the high TCRbeta diversity seen at day 60 was put down to recipient T cells and intrathymic progenitors that had survived conditioning.

The sequences come from PBMCs, mostly from graft donor cells, collected 60 days after TCRalphabeta/CD19-depleted stem cell transplant. This receptor chain uses TRBV7-8 and TRBJ2-3; the D gene assignment is ambiguous. This sequence was found in a female patient aged 2-9 years who had a stem cell transplant for aplastic anemia, so the T cells may come from the graft donor. The CDR3 amino acid sequence is: CASSFSRQPGTQYF. The base sequence is TGTGCCAGCAGCTTTAGTCGGCAGCCGGGTACGCAGTATTTT.